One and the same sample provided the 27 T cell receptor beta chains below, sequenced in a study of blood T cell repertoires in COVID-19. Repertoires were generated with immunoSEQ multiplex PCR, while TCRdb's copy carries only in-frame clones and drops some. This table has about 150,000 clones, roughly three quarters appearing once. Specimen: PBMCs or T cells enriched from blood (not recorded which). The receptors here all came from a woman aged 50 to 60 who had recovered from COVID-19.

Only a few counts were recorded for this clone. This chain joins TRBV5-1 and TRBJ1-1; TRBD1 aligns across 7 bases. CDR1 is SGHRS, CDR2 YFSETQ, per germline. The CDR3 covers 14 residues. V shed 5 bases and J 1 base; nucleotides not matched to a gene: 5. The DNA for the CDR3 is TGCGCCAGCAGTTGGGACAGCAGGAACACTGAAGCTTTCTTT. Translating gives CASSWDSRNTEAFF.

The CDR3 sequence is CASSRTTVGTDTQYF. CDR3 DNA sequence: TGTGCCAGCTCTCGGACAACCGTGGGCACAGATACGCAGTATTTT. The J gene is TRBJ2-3, the V gene TRBV18, with a tentative D call TRBD1 (5 bases). The length of the CDR3 is 15 residues. From germline, CDR1 is KGHSH and CDR2 LQKENI. V was pared by 6 bases and J by 1 base, with 14 bases between.

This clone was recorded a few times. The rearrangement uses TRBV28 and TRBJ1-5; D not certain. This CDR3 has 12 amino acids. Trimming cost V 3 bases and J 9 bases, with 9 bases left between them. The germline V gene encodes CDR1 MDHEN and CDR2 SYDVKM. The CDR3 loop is CASSLSASPQHF. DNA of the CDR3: TGTGCCAGCAGTTTGTCCGCGTCGCCCCAGCATTTT.

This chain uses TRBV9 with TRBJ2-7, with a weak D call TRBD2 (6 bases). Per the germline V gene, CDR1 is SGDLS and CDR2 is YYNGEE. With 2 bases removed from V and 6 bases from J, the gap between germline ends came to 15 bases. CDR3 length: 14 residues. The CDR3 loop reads CASSVSERAGEQYF. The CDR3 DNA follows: TGTGCCAGCAGCGTTAGCGAGCGGGCCGGCGAGCAGTACTTC. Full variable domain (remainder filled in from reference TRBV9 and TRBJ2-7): DSGVTQTPKHLITATGQRVTLRCSPRSGDLSVYWYQQSLDQGLQFLIQYYNGEERAKGNILERFSAQQFPDLHSELNLSSLELGDSALYFCASSVSERAGEQYFGPGTRLTVT.

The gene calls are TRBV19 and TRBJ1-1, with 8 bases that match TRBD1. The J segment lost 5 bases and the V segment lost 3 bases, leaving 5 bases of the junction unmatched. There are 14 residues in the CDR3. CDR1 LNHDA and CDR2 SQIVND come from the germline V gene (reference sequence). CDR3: CASSIGQGWTEAFF. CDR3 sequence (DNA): TGTGCCAGTAGTATTGGACAGGGATGGACTGAAGCTTTCTTT. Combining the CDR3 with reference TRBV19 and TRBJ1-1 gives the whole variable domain DGGITQSPKYLFRKEGQNVTLSCEQNLNHDAMYWYRQDPGQGLRLIYYSQIVNDFQKGDIAEGYSVSREKKESFPLTVTSAQKNPTAFYLCASSIGQGWTEAFFGQGTRLTVV.

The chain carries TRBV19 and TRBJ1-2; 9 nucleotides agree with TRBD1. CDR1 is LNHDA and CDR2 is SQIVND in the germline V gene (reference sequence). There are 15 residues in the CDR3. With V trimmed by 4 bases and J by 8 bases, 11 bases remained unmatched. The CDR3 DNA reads TGTGCCAGTAGTAGAACAGGGGGCGCCGGCCTAGGCTACACCTTC. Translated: CASSRTGGAGLGYTF.

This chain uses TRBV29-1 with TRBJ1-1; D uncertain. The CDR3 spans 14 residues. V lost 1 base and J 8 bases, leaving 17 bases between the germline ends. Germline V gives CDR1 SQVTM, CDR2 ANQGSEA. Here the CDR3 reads CSVEVVTSISEAFF. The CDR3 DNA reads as TGCAGCGTTGAAGTTGTGACATCTATCTCCGAAGCTTTCTTT.

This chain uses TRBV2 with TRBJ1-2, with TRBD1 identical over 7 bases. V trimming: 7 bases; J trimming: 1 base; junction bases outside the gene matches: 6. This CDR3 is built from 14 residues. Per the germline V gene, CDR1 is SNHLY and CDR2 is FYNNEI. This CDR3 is CASKRDSLNYGYTF. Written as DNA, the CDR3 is TGTGCCAGCAAGAGGGACAGCCTTAACTATGGCTACACCTTC.

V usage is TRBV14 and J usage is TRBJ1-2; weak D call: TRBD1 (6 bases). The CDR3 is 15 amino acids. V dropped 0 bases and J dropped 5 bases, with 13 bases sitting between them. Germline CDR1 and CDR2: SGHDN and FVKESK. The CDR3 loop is CASSQEVARGYGYTF. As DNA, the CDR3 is TGTGCCAGCAGCCAAGAAGTAGCCAGGGGTTATGGCTACACCTTC.

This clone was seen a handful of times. The CDR3 nucleotides are TGTGCCAGCAGCACCGACGGAGGAACTTACGAGCAGTACTTC. The encoded protein is CASSTDGGTYEQYF. J is TRBJ2-7 and V is TRBV5-4, with a tentative D call TRBD2 (5 bases). Germline V gene lookup returns CDR1 SGHNT and CDR2 YYREEE (reference sequence). CDR3 length: 14 residues. The V gene lost 4 bases and the J gene lost 4 bases, with 15 bases spanning the gap.

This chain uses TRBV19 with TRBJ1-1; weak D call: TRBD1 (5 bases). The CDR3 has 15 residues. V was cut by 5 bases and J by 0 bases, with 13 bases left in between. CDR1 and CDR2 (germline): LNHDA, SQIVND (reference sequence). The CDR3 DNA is TGTGCCAGTAGTGGCAGGGCCGTCCTGAACACTGAAGCTTTCTTT. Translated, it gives CASSGRAVLNTEAFF.

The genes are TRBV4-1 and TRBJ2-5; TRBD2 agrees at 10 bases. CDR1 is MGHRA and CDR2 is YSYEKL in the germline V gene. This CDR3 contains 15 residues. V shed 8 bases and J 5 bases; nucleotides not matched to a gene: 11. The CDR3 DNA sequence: TGCGCCAGCGCTCCTGTCTGGGGACTAGCGGAGACCCAGTACTTC. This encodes CASAPVWGLAETQYF.

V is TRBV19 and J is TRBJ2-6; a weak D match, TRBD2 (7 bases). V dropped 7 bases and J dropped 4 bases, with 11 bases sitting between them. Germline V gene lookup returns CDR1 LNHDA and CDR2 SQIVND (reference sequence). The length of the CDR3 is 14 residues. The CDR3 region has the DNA TGTGCCAGTATGGCGGGGGCCGGGGCCAACGTCCTGACTTTC. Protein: CASMAGAGANVLTF.

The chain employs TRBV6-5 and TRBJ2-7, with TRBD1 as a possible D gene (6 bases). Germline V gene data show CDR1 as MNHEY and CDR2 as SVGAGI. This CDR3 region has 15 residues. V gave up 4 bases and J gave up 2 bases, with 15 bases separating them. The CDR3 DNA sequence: TGTGCCAGCAGTTTCCCCTCAGGGGATACCTACGAGCAGTACTTC. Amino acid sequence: CASSFPSGDTYEQYF.

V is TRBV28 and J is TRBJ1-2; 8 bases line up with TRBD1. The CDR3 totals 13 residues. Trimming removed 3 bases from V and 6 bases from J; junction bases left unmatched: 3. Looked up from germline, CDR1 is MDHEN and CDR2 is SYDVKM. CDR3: CASSFYRGDGYTF. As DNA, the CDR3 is TGTGCCAGCAGTTTCTACAGGGGGGATGGCTACACCTTC.

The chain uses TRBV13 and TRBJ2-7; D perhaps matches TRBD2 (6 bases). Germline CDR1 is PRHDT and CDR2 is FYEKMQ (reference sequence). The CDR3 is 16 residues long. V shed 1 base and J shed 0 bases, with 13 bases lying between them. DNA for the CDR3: TGTGCCAGCAGCTTAGCGGGCGGGGCAAGCTCCTACGAGCAGTACTTC. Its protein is CASSLAGGASSYEQYF.

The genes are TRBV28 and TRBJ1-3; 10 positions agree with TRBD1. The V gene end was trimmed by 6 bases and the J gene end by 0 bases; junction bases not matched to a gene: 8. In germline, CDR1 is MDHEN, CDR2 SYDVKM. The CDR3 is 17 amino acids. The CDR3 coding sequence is TGTGCCAGCAGGTCCGGGACAGGGGCCTCCTCTGGAAACACCATATATTTT. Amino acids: CASRSGTGASSGNTIYF.

The CDR3 loop is CASSRTGGEKLFF. The CDR3 DNA follows: TGTGCCAGCAGCCGTACAGGGGGCGAAAAACTGTTTTTT. The V and J genes are TRBV27 and TRBJ1-4; 9 nucleotides line up with TRBD1. The length of the CDR3 is 13 residues. CDR1 and CDR2 from the germline V gene are MNHEY and SMNVEV (reference sequence). The ends lost 6 bases at V and 8 bases at J; junction bases unmatched: 4.

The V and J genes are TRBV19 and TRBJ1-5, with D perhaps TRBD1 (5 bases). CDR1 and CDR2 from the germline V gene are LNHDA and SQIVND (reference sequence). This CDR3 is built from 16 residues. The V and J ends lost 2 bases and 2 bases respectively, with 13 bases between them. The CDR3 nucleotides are TGTGCCAGTAGTATAAAGGGGCCGGGGGGCAATCAGCCCCAGCATTTT. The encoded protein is CASSIKGPGGNQPQHF. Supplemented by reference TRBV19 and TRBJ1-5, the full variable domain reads DGGITQSPKYLFRKEGQNVTLSCEQNLNHDAMYWYRQDPGQGLRLIYYSQIVNDFQKGDIAEGYSVSREKKESFPLTVTSAQKNPTAFYLCASSIKGPGGNQPQHFGDGTRLSIL.

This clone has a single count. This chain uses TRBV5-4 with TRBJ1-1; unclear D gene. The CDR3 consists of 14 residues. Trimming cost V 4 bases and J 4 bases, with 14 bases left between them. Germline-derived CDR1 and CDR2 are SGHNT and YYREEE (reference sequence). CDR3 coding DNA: TGTGCCAGCAGCAAGCCGGCGGGGTCCACTGAAGCTTTCTTT. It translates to CASSKPAGSTEAFF. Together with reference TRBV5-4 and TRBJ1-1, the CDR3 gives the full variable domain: ETGVTQSPTHLIKTRGQQVTLRCSSQSGHNTVSWYQQALGQGPQFIFQYYREEENGRGNFPPRFSGLQFPNYSSELNVNALELDDSALYLCASSKPAGSTEAFFGQGTRLTVV.

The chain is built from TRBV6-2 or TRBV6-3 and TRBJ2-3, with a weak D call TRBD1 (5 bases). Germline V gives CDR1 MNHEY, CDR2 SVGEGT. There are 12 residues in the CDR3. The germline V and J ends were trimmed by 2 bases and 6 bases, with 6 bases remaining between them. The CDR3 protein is CASSYRGDTQYF. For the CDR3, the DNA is TGTGCCAGCAGTTACAGGGGCGATACGCAGTATTTT.

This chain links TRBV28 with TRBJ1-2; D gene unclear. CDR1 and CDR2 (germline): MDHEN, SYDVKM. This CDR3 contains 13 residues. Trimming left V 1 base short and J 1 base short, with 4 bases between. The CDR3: CASSLYGNYGYTF. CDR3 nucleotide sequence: TGTGCCAGCAGTTTATACGGTAACTATGGCTACACCTTC.

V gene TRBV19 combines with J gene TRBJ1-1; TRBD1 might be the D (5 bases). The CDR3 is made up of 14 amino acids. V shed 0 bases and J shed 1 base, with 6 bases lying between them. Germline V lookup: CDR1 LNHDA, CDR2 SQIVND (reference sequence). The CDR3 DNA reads TGTGCCAGTAGTATAGAAGGGGCGAACACTGAAGCTTTCTTT. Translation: CASSIEGANTEAFF. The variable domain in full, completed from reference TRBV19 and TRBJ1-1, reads DGGITQSPKYLFRKEGQNVTLSCEQNLNHDAMYWYRQDPGQGLRLIYYSQIVNDFQKGDIAEGYSVSREKKESFPLTVTSAQKNPTAFYLCASSIEGANTEAFFGQGTRLTVV.

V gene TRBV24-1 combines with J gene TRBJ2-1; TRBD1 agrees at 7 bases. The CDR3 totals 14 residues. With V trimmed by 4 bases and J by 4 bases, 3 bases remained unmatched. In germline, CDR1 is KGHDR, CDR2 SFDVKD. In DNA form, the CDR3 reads TGTGCCACCAGTGAAGAGGGACAGTACAATGAGCAGTTCTTC. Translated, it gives CATSEEGQYNEQFF.

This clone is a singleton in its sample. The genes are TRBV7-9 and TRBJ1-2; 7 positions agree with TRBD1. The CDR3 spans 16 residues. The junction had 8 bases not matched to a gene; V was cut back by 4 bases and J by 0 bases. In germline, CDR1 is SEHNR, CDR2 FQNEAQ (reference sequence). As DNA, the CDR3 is TGTGCCAGCAGCTCTACCTGGGGACAGACTAACTATGGCTACACCTTC. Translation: CASSSTWGQTNYGYTF.

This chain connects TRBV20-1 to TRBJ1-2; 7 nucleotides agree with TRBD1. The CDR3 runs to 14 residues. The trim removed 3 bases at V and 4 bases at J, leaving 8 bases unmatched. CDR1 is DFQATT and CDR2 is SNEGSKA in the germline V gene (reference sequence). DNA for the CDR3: TGCAGTGCTAGTGACAGGGTGTTAGGCTATGGCTACACCTTC. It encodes CSASDRVLGYGYTF.

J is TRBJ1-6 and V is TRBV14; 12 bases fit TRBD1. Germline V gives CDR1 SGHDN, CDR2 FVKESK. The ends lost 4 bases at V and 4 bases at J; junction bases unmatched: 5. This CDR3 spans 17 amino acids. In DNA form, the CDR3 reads TGTGCCAGCAGCCCCCCGGGACAGGGGGCTTATAATTCACCCCTCCACTTT. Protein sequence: CASSPPGQGAYNSPLHF.